The 9 T cell receptor beta chains presented below share a single source sample, sequenced in a study of CD8+ T cells in alopecia areata (dated by TCRdb to 2016 to 2019). The sample's time point, from its label and the paper: baseline before oral tofacitinib. From alopecia areata patients, peripheral blood was collected along with lesional scalp punch biopsies. Library method: the immunoSEQ multiplex PCR assay. For TCR sequencing, RNA was extracted from every sample and reverse transcribed into cDNA to serve as template. TCRdb stores this immuneACCESS table with in-frame sequences only. Part of the clones is absent; in the studies checked, under half of the shortfall reflects unresolved V genes, and no reason is known for the rest. Present in this sample are 14,000 or so clones, approximately 61% of which were seen just once. The top ten constitute approximately 10% of the sample. This specimen was skin, taken at week 0. These receptors came from a human donor with alopecia areata.

J is TRBJ2-7 and V is TRBV7-8; 8 positions match TRBD1. J was trimmed by 4 bases and V by 6 bases; bases with no gene match: 11. The germline CDR1 and CDR2 sequences are SGHVS and FQNEAQ. This CDR3 comprises 15 residues. The CDR3 reads CASRQRFGQGYEQYF. The CDR3 bases are TGTGCCAGCAGACAAAGGTTCGGACAGGGTTACGAGCAGTACTTC. The whole variable domain, filled in from reference TRBV7-8 and TRBJ2-7, reads GAGVSQSPRYKVAKRGQDVALRCDPISGHVSLFWYQQALGQGPEFLTYFQNEAQLDKSGLPSDRFFAERPEGSVSTLKIQRTQQEDSAVYLCASRQRFGQGYEQYFGPGTRLTVT.

The J gene is TRBJ1-1, the V gene TRBV19; D gene ambiguous. The germline V gene encodes CDR1 LNHDA and CDR2 SQIVND (reference sequence). The CDR3 consists of 13 residues. V was pared by 3 bases and J by 5 bases, with 10 bases between. The CDR3 sequence: CASSIGLGTEAFF. CDR3 bases: TGTGCCAGTAGTATCGGTTTGGGTACTGAAGCTTTCTTT.

This clone was counted only a few times. The chain carries TRBV5-1 and TRBJ1-1, with D possibly TRBD1 on 6 matching bases. Trimming shortened V by 3 bases and J by 2 bases, and 8 bases separated the two germline ends. CDR3 length equals 13 residues. Germline-derived CDR1 and CDR2 are SGHRS and YFSETQ. The CDR3 nucleotides are TGCGCCAGCAGCTCGGGACAAAACACTGAAGCTTTCTTT. It codes for CASSSGQNTEAFF.

The J gene is TRBJ1-5, the V gene TRBV7-8; 9 bases fit TRBD1. The V and J ends lost 4 bases and 0 bases, in that order; junction bases with no gene match: 4. In germline, CDR1 is SGHVS, CDR2 FQNEAQ. This CDR3 contains 16 residues. The CDR3 sequence: CASSSNRGLSNQPQHF. The CDR3 nucleotides read TGTGCCAGCAGCTCTAACAGGGGGCTTAGCAATCAGCCCCAGCATTTT.

This clone was picked up a small number of times. The chain employs TRBV13 and TRBJ2-7, with D perhaps TRBD2 (6 bases). Trimming removed 5 bases at V and 5 bases at J, with 19 bases between. The CDR3 runs to 15 residues. Germline CDR1 and CDR2: PRHDT and FYEKMQ (reference sequence). The CDR3 DNA reads TGTGCCAGCAGCCCCTCCGAGTGGGGGGACCACGAGCAGTACTTC. Translating gives CASSPSEWGDHEQYF. Full variable domain (outside the CDR3, taken from reference TRBV13 and TRBJ2-7): AAGVIQSPRHLIKEKRETATLKCYPIPRHDTVYWYQQGPGQDPQFLISFYEKMQSDKGSIPDRFSAQQFSDYHSELNMSSLELGDSALYFCASSPSEWGDHEQYFGPGTRLTVT.

The chain combines TRBV4-3 with TRBJ2-1; TRBD2 matches at 12 bases. Trimming took 0 bases from V and 9 from J; bases not matched to a gene: 6. The germline CDR1 and CDR2 sequences are LGHNA and YSLEER. The length of the CDR3 is 16 residues. The CDR3 coding sequence is TGCGCCAGCAGCCAAGACCCTAGCGGGGGGGCACGTGAGCAGTTCTTC. The encoded protein is CASSQDPSGGAREQFF.

J is TRBJ2-2 and V is TRBV5-6, with 7 bases fitting TRBD2. This CDR3 spans 16 amino acids. CDR1 SGHDT and CDR2 YYEEEE come from the germline V gene. Trimming took 0 bases from V and 4 from J; bases not matched to a gene: 6. Written as DNA, the CDR3 is TGTGCCAGCAGCTTGGCGCGGGGGTCGTTCACCGGGGAGCTGTTTTTT. As protein: CASSLARGSFTGELFF.

The CDR3 is CASSRSGGAGNGELFF. The CDR3 DNA sequence: TGTGCCAGCAGCCGTAGCGGGGGGGCCGGTAACGGGGAGCTGTTTTTT. This chain joins TRBV6-6 and TRBJ2-2, with TRBD2 identical over 11 bases. The trim removed 6 bases at V and 7 bases at J, leaving 10 bases unmatched. CDR3 length equals 16 residues. In germline, CDR1 is MNHNY, CDR2 SVGAGI (reference sequence).

This clone was counted only a few times. The chain combines TRBV7-2 with TRBJ1-2; 9 bases map to TRBD1. V dropped 1 base and J dropped 5; count of bases not matched to a gene: 5. Looked up from germline, CDR1 is SGHTA and CDR2 is FQGNSA. The CDR3 consists of 15 residues. DNA of the CDR3: TGTGCCAGCAGCTTAGACCCGGGACAGGGTTATGGCTACACCTTC. Residues: CASSLDPGQGYGYTF.